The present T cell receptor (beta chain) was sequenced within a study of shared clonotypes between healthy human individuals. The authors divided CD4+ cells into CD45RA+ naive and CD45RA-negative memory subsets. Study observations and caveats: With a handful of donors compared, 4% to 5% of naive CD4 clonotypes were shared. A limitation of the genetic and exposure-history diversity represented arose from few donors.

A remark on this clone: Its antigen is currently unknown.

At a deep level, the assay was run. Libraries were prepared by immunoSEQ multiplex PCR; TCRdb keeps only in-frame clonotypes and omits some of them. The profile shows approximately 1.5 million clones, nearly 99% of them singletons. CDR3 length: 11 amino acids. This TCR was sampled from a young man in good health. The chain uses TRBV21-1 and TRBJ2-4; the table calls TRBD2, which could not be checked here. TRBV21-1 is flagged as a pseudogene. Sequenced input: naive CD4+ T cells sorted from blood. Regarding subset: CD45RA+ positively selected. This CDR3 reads CASKRMNIQYF. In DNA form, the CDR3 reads TGTGCCAGCAAGAGGATGAACATTCAGTACTTC.